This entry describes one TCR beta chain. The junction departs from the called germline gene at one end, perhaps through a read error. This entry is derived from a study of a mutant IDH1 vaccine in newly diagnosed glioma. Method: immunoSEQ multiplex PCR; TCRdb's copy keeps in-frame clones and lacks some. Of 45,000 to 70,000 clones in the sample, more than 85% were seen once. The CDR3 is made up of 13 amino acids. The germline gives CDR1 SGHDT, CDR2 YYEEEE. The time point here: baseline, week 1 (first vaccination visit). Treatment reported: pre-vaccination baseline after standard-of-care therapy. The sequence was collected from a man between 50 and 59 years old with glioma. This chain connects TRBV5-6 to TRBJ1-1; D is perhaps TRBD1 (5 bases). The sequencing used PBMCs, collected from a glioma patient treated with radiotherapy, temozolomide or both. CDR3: CASSRRVNSEAFF. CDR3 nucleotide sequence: TGTGCCAGCAGCCGCAGGGTGAACTCTGAAGCTTTCTTT.